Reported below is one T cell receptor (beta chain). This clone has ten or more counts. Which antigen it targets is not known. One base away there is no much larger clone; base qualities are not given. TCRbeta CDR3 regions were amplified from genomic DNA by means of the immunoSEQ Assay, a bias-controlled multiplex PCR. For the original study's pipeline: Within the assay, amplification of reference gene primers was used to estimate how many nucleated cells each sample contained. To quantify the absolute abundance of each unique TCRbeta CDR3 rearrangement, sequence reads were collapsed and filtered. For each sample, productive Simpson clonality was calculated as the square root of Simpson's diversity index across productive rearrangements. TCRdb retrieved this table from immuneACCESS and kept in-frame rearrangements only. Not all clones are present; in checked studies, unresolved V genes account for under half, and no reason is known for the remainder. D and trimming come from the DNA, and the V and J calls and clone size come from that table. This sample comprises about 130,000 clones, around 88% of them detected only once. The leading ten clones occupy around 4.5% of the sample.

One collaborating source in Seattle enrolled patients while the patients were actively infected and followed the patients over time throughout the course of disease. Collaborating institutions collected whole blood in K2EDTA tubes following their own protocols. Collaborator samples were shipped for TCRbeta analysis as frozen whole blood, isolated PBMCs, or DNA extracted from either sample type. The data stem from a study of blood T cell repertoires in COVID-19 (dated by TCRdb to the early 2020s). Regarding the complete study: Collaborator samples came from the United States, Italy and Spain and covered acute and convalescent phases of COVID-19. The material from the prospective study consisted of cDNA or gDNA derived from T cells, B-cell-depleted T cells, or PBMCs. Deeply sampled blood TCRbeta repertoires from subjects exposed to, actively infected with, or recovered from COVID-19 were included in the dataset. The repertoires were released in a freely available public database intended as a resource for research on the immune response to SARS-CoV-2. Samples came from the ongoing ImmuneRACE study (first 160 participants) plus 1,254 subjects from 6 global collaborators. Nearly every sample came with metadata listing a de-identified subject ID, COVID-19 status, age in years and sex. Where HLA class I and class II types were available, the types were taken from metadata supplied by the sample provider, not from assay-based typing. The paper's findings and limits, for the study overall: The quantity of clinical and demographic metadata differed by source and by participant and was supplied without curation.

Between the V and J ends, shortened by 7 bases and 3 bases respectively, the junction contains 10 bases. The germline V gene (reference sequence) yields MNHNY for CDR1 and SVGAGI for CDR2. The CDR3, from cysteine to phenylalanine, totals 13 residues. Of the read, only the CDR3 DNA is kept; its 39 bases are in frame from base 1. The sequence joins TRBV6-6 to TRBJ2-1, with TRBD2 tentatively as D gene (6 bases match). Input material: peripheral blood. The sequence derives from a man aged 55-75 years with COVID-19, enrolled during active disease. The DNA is TGTGCCAGCACCCCGGAGGGCTACAATGAGCAGTTCTTC. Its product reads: CASTPEGYNEQFF.